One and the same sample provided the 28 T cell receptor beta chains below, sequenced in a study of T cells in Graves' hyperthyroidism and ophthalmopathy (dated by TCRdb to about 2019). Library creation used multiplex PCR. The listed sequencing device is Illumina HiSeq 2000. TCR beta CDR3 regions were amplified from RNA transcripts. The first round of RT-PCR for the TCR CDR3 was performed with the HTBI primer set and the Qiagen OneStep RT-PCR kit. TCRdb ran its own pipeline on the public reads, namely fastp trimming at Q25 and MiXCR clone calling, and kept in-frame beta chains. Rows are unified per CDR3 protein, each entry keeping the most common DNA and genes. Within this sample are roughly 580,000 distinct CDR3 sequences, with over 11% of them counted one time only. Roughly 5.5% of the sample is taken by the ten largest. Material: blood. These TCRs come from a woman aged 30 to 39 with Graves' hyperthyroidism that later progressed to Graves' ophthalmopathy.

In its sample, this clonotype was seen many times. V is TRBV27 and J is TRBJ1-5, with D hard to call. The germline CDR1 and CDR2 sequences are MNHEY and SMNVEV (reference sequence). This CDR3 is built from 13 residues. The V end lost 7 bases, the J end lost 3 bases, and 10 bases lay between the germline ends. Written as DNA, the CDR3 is TGTGCCAGCAACGACGGCCCCAATCAGCCCCAGCATTTT. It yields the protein CASNDGPNQPQHF.

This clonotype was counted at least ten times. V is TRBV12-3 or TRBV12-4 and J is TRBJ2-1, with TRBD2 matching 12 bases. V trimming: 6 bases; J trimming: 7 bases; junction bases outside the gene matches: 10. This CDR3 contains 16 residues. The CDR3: CASRPSGLAGKNEQFF. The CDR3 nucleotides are TGTGCCAGCAGGCCTTCAGGACTAGCGGGAAAAAATGAGCAGTTCTTC.

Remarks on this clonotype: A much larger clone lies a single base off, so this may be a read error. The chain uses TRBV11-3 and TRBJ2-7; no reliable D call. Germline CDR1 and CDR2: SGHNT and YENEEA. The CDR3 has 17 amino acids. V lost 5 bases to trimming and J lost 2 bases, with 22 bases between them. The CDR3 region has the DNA TGTGCCAGCAGCCCCGACCGGGTGGGCTACTCCCCCTACGAGCAGTACTTC. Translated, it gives CASSPDRVGYSPYEQYF.

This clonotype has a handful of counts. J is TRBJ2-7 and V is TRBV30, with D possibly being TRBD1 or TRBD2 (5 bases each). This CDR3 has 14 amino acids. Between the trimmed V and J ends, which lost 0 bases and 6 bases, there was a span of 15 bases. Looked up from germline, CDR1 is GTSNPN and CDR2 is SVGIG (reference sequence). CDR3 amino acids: CAWSVTAGSGEQYF. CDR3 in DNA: TGTGCCTGGAGTGTAACGGCAGGGAGCGGCGAGCAGTACTTC.

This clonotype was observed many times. The CDR3 spells CASSLDKLLINYGYTF. DNA for the CDR3: TGTGCCAGCAGCCTGGACAAACTTCTAATTAACTATGGCTACACCTTC. The rearrangement links TRBV5-6 to TRBJ1-2, with D tentatively TRBD1 (5 bases). The CDR3 runs 16 residues. V was cut by 4 bases and J by 1 base, with 17 bases left in between. Germline V CDR1 and CDR2: SGHDT, YYEEEE.

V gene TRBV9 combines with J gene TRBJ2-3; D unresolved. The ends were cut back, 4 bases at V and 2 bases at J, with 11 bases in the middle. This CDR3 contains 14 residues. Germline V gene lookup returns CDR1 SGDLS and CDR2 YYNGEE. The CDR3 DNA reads TGTGCCAGCAGCTTTCTAAAGGACACAGATACGCAGTATTTT. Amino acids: CASSFLKDTDTQYF.

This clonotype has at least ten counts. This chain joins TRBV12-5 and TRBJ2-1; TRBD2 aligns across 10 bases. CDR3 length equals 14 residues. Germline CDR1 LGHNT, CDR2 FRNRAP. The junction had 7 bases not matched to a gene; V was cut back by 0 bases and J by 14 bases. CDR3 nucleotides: TGTGCTAGTGGTTTGGTACAAGCGGGAGGGCCCGAGTTCTTC. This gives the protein CASGLVQAGGPEFF.

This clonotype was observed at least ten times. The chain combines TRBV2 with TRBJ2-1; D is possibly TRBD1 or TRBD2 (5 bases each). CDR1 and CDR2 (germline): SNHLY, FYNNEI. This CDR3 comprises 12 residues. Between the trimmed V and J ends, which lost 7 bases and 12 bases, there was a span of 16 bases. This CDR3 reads CASTRGGSGQFF. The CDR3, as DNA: TGTGCCAGCACGCGTGGGGGATCAGGGCAGTTCTTC.

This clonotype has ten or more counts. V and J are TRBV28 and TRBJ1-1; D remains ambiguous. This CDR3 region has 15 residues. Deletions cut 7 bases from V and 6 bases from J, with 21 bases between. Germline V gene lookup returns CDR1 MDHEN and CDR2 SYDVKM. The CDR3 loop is CASTSQAGFESEAFF. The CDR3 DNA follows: TGTGCCAGCACCTCCCAGGCGGGGTTCGAGTCTGAAGCTTTCTTT.

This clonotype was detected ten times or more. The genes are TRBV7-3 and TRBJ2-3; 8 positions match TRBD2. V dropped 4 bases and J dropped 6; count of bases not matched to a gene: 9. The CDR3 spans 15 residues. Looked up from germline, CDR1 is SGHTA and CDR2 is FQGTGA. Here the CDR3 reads CASSSTSGSLDTQYF. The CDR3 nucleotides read TGTGCCAGCAGCTCCACGAGCGGGAGCCTTGATACGCAGTATTTT. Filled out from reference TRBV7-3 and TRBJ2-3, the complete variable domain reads GAGVSQTPSNKVTEKGKYVELRCDPISGHTALYWYRQSLGQGPEFLIYFQGTGAADDSGLPNDRFFAVRPEGSVSTLKIQRTERGDSAVYLCASSSTSGSLDTQYFGPGTRLTVL.

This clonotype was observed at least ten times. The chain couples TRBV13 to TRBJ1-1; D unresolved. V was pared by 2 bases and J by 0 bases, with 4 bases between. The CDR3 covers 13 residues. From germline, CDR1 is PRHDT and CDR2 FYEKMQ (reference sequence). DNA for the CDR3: TGTGCCAGCAGCTTAAACGTGAACACTGAAGCTTTCTTT. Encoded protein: CASSLNVNTEAFF.

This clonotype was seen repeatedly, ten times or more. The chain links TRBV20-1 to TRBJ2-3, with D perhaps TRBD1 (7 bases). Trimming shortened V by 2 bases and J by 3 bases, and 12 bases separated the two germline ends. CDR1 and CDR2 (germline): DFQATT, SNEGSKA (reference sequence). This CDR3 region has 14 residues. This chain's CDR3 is CSARLQGRTDTQYF. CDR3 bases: TGCAGTGCTAGACTACAGGGGAGGACAGATACGCAGTATTTT.

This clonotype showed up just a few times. CDR3 DNA: TGCGCCAGCAGCTTGATGGGGGCCGGGGAGCTGTTTTTT. Protein sequence: CASSLMGAGELFF. V and J are TRBV5-1 and TRBJ2-2; D tentatively reads TRBD1 or TRBD2 (5 bases each). The CDR3 is 13 amino acids. Germline values: CDR1 SGHRS, CDR2 YFSETQ. The germline V and J ends were trimmed by 1 base and 6 bases, with 7 bases remaining between them. Combining the CDR3 with reference TRBV5-1 and TRBJ2-2 gives the whole variable domain KAGVTQTPRYLIKTRGQQVTLSCSPISGHRSVSWYQQTPGQGLQFLFEYFSETQRNKGNFPGRFSGRQFSNSRSEMNVSTLELGDSALYLCASSLMGAGELFFGEGSRLTVL.

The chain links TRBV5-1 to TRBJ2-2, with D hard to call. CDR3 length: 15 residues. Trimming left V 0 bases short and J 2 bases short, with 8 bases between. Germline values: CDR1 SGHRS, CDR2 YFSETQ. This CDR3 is CASSLVVENTGELFF. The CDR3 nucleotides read TGCGCCAGCAGCTTGGTGGTGGAAAACACCGGGGAGCTGTTTTTT.

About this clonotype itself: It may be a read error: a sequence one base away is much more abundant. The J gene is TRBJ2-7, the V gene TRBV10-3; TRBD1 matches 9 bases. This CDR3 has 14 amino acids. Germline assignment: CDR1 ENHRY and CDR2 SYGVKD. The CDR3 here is CATSPGTGNYEQYF. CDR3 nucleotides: TGTGCCACCAGTCCCGGGACAGGGAACTACGAGCAGTACTTC.

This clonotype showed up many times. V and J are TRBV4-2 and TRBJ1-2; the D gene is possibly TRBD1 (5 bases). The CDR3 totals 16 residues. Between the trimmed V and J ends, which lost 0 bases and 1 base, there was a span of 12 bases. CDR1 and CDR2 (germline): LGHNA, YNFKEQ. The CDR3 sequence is CASSQDGAGINYGYTF. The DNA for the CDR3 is TGTGCCAGCAGCCAAGATGGGGCCGGGATTAACTATGGCTACACCTTC.

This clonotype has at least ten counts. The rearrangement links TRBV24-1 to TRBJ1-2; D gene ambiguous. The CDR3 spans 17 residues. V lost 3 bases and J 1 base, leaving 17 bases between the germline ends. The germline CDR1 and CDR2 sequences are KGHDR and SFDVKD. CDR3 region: CATSDAGRQTDNYGYTF. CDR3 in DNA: TGTGCCACCAGTGATGCCGGGCGTCAGACCGATAACTATGGCTACACCTTC.

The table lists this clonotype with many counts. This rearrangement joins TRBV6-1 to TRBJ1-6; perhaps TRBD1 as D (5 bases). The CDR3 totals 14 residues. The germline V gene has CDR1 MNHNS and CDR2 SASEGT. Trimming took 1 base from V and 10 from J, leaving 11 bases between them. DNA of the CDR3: TGTGCCAGCAGTGAAGGCCAGGGTGGGTCACCCCTCCACTTT. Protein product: CASSEGQGGSPLHF.

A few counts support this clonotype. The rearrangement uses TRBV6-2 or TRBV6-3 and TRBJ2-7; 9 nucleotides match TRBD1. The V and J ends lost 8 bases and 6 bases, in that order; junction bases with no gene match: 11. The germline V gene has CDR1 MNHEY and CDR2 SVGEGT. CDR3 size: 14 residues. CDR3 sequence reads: CASGPSTGGGEQYF. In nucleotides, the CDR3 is TGTGCCAGCGGACCTTCTACAGGGGGCGGCGAGCAGTACTTC.

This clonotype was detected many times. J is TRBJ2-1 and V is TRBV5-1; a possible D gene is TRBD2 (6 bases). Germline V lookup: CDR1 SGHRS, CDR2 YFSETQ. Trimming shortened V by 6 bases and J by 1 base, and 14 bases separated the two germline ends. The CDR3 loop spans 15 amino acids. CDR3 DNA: TGCGCCAGCACCGTAGCGGAGGTGTCCTACAATGAGCAGTTCTTC. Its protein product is CASTVAEVSYNEQFF.

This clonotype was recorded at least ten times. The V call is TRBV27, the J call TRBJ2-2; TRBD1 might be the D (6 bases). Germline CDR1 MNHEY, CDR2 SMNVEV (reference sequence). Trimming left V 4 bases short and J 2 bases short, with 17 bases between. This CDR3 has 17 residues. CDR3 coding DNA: TGTGCCAGCAGTTCCACCGCCGGGACATCAAACACCGGGGAGCTGTTTTTT. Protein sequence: CASSSTAGTSNTGELFF.

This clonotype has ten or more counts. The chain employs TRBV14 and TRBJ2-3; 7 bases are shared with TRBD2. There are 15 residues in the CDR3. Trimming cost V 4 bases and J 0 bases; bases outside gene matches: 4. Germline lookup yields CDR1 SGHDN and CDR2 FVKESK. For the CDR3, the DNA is TGTGCCAGCAGCCGCCTAGCGGAGAGCACAGATACGCAGTATTTT. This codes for CASSRLAESTDTQYF.

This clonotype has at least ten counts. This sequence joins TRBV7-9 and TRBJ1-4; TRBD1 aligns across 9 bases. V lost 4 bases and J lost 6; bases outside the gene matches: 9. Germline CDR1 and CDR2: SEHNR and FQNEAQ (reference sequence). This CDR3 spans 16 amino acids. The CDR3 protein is CASSSYLGQGYEKLFF. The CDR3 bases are TGTGCCAGCAGCTCATACCTCGGACAGGGGTATGAAAAACTGTTTTTT.

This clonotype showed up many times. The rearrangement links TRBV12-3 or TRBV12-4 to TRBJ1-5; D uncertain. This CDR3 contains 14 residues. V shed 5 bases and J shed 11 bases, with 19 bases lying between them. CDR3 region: CASSPSGGERAQHF. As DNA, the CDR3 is TGTGCCAGCAGTCCCTCGGGCGGGGAGAGGGCCCAGCATTTT.

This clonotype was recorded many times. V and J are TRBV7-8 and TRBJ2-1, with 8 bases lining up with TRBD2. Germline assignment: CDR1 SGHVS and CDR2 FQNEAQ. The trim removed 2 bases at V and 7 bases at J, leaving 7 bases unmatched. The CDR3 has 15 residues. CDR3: CASSLIPGGPNEQFF. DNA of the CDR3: TGTGCCAGCAGCTTAATTCCGGGAGGGCCTAATGAGCAGTTCTTC.

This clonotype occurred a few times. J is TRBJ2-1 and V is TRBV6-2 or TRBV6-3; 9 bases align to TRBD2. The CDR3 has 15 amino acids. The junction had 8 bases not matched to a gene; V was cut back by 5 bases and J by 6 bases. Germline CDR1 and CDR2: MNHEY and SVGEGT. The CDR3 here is CASSQSGRLGNEQFF. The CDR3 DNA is TGTGCCAGCAGTCAGAGCGGGAGGTTGGGCAATGAGCAGTTCTTC.

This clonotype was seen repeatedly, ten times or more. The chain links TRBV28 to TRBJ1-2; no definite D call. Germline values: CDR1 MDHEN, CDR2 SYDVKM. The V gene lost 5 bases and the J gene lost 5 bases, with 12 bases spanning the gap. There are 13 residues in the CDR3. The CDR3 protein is CASSPPPGYGYTF. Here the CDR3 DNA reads TGTGCCAGCAGTCCCCCCCCGGGGTATGGCTACACCTTC.

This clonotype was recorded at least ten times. CDR3 bases: TGTGCCAGCAGTGACGGAAGCTCCTACGAGCAGTACTTC. It translates to CASSDGSSYEQYF. The gene calls are TRBV2 and TRBJ2-7; no clear D gene. Germline-derived CDR1 and CDR2 are SNHLY and FYNNEI. This CDR3 has 13 residues. Trimming pared 3 bases from V and 0 bases from J, leaving 6 bases between. Full variable domain (rest looked up from reference TRBV2 and TRBJ2-7): EPEVTQTPSHQVTQMGQEVILRCVPISNHLYFYWYRQILGQKVEFLVSFYNNEISEKSEIFDDQFSVERPDGSNFTLKIRSTKLEDSAMYFCASSDGSSYEQYFGPGTRLTVT.